This T cell receptor beta chain was observed in a study of T cells in Graves' hyperthyroidism and ophthalmopathy. Study-wide findings and caveats: Stable hyperthyroidism and ophthalmopathy were separated using 13 V-J signatures. In blood, most of the thyroid clonotypes expanded above 0.001 were also present.

Remarks on this clonotype: Its target is not known. At one of its ends the junction is not consistent with the germline gene, which may arise from a read error.

The source material, RNA transcripts, was used to amplify TCR beta CDR3 regions. The HTBI primer set served for first-round RT-PCR of the TCR CDR3. TCRdb passed the multiplex PCR reads through MiXCR, listing each CDR3 protein once. The sample shows 500,000 to 600,000 distinct CDR3 sequences, about 46% of them seen only once. Orbital computed tomography and thyroid ultrasound, together with serum TRAb and thyroxine and clinical symptoms, were used for diagnoses. Sequences were obtained from peripheral blood or thyroid tissue (not recorded which). This sequence originates from an adult woman with Graves' disease, either hyperthyroidism or ophthalmopathy (not recorded which).

The CDR3 nucleotides are TGTGCCAGCAGTTACCAAACAGGGGACGGCGGGGAGCTGTTTTTT. Translation: CASSYQTGDGGELFF. The chain has TRBV10-2 and TRBJ2-2; 7 nucleotides agree with TRBD1. The germline gives CDR1 WSHSY, CDR2 SAAADI. The CDR3 sequence is 15 residues long.